The rows below give T cell receptor beta chains drawn from one sample of a study of T cells after yellow fever vaccination. MiXCR was run by TCRdb on the 5' RACE reads, yielding one entry per CDR3 protein. The sample has just under 85,000 distinct CDR3 sequences, 10% to 15% seen once. The sequenced sample was CD8+ T cells not binding an NS4B(214-222) dextramer, sorted from PBMCs, obtained about 20 days after the first yellow fever vaccination. The source is a man between 18 and 35 years old who received the YFV17D yellow fever vaccine. Both conserved end residues are part of each CDR3. Each record gives: clone size, V gene, D gene, CDR3 length, J gene, CDR3 protein, CDR3 DNA. D genes are given only for firm matches. Size is stated for part of the rows, as once, few or many counts, or as a class when the clone is expanded.

few,TRBV5-1,TRBD1,16,TRBJ2-1,CASSLAGGQGYNEQFF,TGCGCCAGCAGCTTGGCCGGGGGACAGGGGTACAATGAGCAGTTCTTC
few,TRBV13,-,13,TRBJ2-5,CASSWAGQETQYF,TGTGCCAGCAGCTGGGCCGGACAAGAGACCCAGTACTTC
-,TRBV10-3,-,15,TRBJ2-3,CAISESRGKADTQYF,TGTGCCATCAGTGAATCGAGGGGGAAGGCAGATACGCAGTATTTT
few,TRBV9,TRBD2,14,TRBJ2-1,CASGLAGGTVEQFF,TGTGCCAGCGGACTAGCGGGGGGAACAGTCGAGCAGTTCTTC
few,TRBV6-6,-,12,TRBJ2-5,CASSVLGETQYF,TGTGCCAGCAGTGTTCTCGGGGAGACCCAGTACTTC
few,TRBV2,TRBD1,14,TRBJ1-1,CASSVGTANTEAFF,TGTGCCAGCAGTGTCGGGACAGCGAACACTGAAGCTTTCTTT
-,TRBV7-9,-,16,TRBJ2-1,CASSPFQYRIYNEQFF,TGTGCCAGCAGCCCATTTCAGTACAGAATATACAATGAGCAGTTCTTC
-,TRBV4-1,TRBD1,19,TRBJ2-7,CASSQTLIDGTGLSYEQYF,TGCGCCAGCAGCCAAACCCTTATCGATGGGACAGGGCTATCCTACGAGCAGTACTTC
few,TRBV5-4,-,15,TRBJ1-1,CASSLGEGEYTEAFF,TGTGCCAGCAGCTTAGGGGAGGGAGAGTACACTGAAGCTTTCTTT
-,TRBV12-3/TRBV12-4,-,13,TRBJ2-5,CASSLVGGETQYF,TGTGCCAGCAGTTTGGTCGGGGGCGAGACCCAGTACTTC
-,TRBV7-2,-,15,TRBJ2-1,CASSSGGGEYNEQFF,TGTGCCAGCAGCTCGGGGGGCGGAGAGTACAATGAGCAGTTCTTC
few,TRBV29-1,-,14,TRBJ1-5,CSVVGDITNQPQHF,TGCAGCGTTGTAGGGGATATCACTAATCAGCCCCAGCATTTT
-,TRBV21-1,-,16,TRBJ1-2,CASSKSRDLNLDGYTF,TGTGCCAGCAGCAAAAGCCGGGACCTCAATCTCGATGGCTACACCTTC
few,TRBV20-1,TRBD1,14,TRBJ2-7,CSAPGTGGWYEQYF,TGCAGTGCACCCGGGACAGGGGGATGGTACGAGCAGTACTTC
-,TRBV12-3/TRBV12-4,-,15,TRBJ1-6,CASSSLTEGNSPLHF,TGTGCCAGCAGTTCCCTGACTGAGGGGAATTCACCCCTCCACTTT
few,TRBV7-6,TRBD2,20,TRBJ2-5,CASSSSGVGLAGEAQETQYF,TGTGCCAGCAGCTCCAGCGGCGTAGGACTAGCGGGGGAGGCCCAAGAGACCCAGTACTTC
-,TRBV6-2/TRBV6-3,-,16,TRBJ2-2,CASSLRRAALTGELFF,TGTGCCAGCAGTCTACGCAGGGCCGCCTTAACCGGGGAGCTGTTTTTT
medium-sized,TRBV7-9,-,14,TRBJ1-1,CASSSKQEFTEAFF,TGTGCCAGCAGCTCGAAACAGGAATTCACTGAAGCTTTCTTT
-,TRBV27,-,13,TRBJ1-5,CASSPTINQPQHF,TGTGCCAGCAGCCCGACGATTAATCAGCCCCAGCATTTT